The 9 T cell receptor beta chains reported below all come from one sample, sequenced in a study of metastatic and nonmetastatic thyroid tumors. Using MiXCR, TCRdb reanalyzed the PCR reads. This sample yields roughly 15,000 clones, of which around 22% are seen a single time; 21% belongs to the top ten. Among the patients, none had received any treatment before thyroid surgery. The sequenced sample was adjacent normal tissue. These receptors were obtained from a female donor with papillary thyroid cancer or a benign thyroid nodule (not recorded which). Some clones in this sample may be carry-over from other donors' samples.

The chain carries TRBV9 and TRBJ2-7; D might be TRBD2 (6 bases). V gave up 0 bases and J gave up 6 bases, with 13 bases separating them. Looked up from germline, CDR1 is SGDLS and CDR2 is YYNGEE. This CDR3 spans 14 amino acids. DNA of the CDR3: TGTGCCAGCAGCGTAGATCCGGGGGTGCGCGAGCAGTACTTC. Encoded protein: CASSVDPGVREQYF.

The rearrangement uses TRBV3-1 and TRBJ2-1; D might be TRBD2 (5 bases). Germline values: CDR1 LGHDT, CDR2 YNNKEL (reference sequence). V lost 0 bases and J lost 4, with 10 bases in between. The CDR3 has 15 amino acids. CDR3 DNA: TGTGCCAGCAGCCAAGAACGGGATGCGTACAATGAGCAGTTCTTC. As protein: CASSQERDAYNEQFF.

The DNA for the CDR3 is TGTGCCAGCAGCTTAGGAATCGGACAAAAGCTGGCCTACGAGCAGTACTTC. Translating gives CASSLGIGQKLAYEQYF. The V call is TRBV11-2, the J call TRBJ2-7, with a possible D match to TRBD1 (5 bases). Germline V lookup: CDR1 SGHAT, CDR2 FQNNGV. The length of the CDR3 is 17 residues. The V end lost 1 base, the J end lost 2 bases, and 18 bases lay between the germline ends.

This clone appeared many times. The chain is built from TRBV12-3 or TRBV12-4 and TRBJ1-1; D is possibly TRBD1 (5 bases). The V gene lost 5 bases and the J gene lost 1 base, with 8 bases spanning the gap. This CDR3 contains 13 residues. CDR3 sequence reads: CASSPTGNTEAFF. The CDR3 coding sequence is TGTGCCAGCAGTCCCACAGGGAACACTGAAGCTTTCTTT.

This clone showed up just a few times. The chain recombines TRBV2 with TRBJ1-6; D is ambiguous. The CDR3 has 14 residues. Between the trimmed V and J ends, which lost 7 bases and 0 bases, there was a span of 7 bases. CDR1 is SNHLY and CDR2 is FYNNEI in the germline V gene. Written as DNA, the CDR3 is TGTGCCAGCACAGGAACCTCCTATAATTCACCCCTCCACTTT. Its protein is CASTGTSYNSPLHF.

This clone occurred a few times. The chain recombines TRBV24-1 with TRBJ2-1; TRBD1 matches 9 bases. Looked up from germline, CDR1 is KGHDR and CDR2 is SFDVKD. V shed 3 bases, J shed 5 bases, and the junction held 7 bases outside the gene matches. This CDR3 comprises 16 residues. The CDR3, as DNA: TGTGCCACCAGTGATGCAACGGGACAGGGAGACAATGAGCAGTTCTTC. Translated, it gives CATSDATGQGDNEQFF.

This clone was recorded many times. The chain links TRBV6-5 to TRBJ2-1; D is perhaps TRBD1 or TRBD2 (6 bases each). Trimming cost V 2 bases and J 7 bases, with 12 bases left between them. CDR3 length equals 14 residues. Per the germline V gene, CDR1 is MNHEY and CDR2 is SVGAGI. CDR3 residues: CASSYGRGGNEQFF. CDR3 in DNA: TGTGCCAGCAGTTACGGCCGAGGGGGGAATGAGCAGTTCTTC.

The gene calls are TRBV11-2 and TRBJ2-5, with 8 positions matching TRBD2. V lost 3 bases, J lost 5 bases, and 2 bases stayed unmatched. Germline assignment: CDR1 SGHAT and CDR2 FQNNGV. The length of the CDR3 is 13 residues. Here the CDR3 reads CASSFPGGETQYF. In DNA, the CDR3 is TGTGCCAGCAGCTTCCCGGGGGGGGAGACCCAGTACTTC. Full variable domain (missing parts from reference TRBV11-2 and TRBJ2-5): EAGVAQSPRYKIIEKRQSVAFWCNPISGHATLYWYQQILGQGPKLLIQFQNNGVVDDSQLPKDRFSAERLKGVDSTLKIQPAKLEDSAVYLCASSFPGGETQYFGPGTRLLVL.

The V and J genes are TRBV11-2 and TRBJ2-1; 7 nucleotides align to TRBD1. J gave up 5 bases and V 5 bases, and 12 bases lay outside the gene matches. CDR1 and CDR2 from the germline V gene are SGHAT and FQNNGV. The CDR3 consists of 16 residues. The CDR3 region is CASSRNRDRGHNEQFF. CDR3 DNA sequence: TGTGCCAGCAGCCGAAACCGGGACAGAGGACACAATGAGCAGTTCTTC.